The 13 T cell receptor beta chains in this list originate from one sample, sequenced in a study of blood T cell repertoires in COVID-19. Sequenced by immunoSEQ multiplex PCR; TCRdb stores in-frame clones only, minus some. In the table there are 300,000 to 450,000 clones, roughly nine tenths of which are singletons. The sample consisted of peripheral blood. These receptors all stem from a woman in her twenties or thirties with COVID-19, enrolled during active disease.

The rearrangement uses TRBV29-1 and TRBJ2-3; perhaps TRBD2 as D (5 bases). The germline V and J ends were trimmed by 1 base and 2 bases, with 7 bases remaining between them. Germline assignment: CDR1 SQVTM and CDR2 ANQGSEA. This CDR3 has 13 residues. CDR3 amino acids: CSVEGRITDTQYF. CDR3 sequence (DNA): TGCAGCGTTGAAGGGAGGATCACAGATACGCAGTATTTT.

V gene TRBV7-8 combines with J gene TRBJ2-3, with 9 bases that match TRBD2. Germline values: CDR1 SGHVS, CDR2 FQNEAQ. With 5 bases clipped from V and 1 base from J, the junction kept 7 bases outside the gene matches. The CDR3 loop spans 16 amino acids. The CDR3 protein is CASSPLAGEGTDTQYF. In DNA, the CDR3 is TGTGCCAGCAGCCCCTTAGCGGGAGAAGGCACAGATACGCAGTATTTT.

This chain uses TRBV6-5 with TRBJ1-2; no definite D call. The CDR3 length is 12 residues. V was shortened by 2 bases and J by 1 base, with 2 bases between the two germline ends. The germline V gene encodes CDR1 MNHEY and CDR2 SVGAGI. CDR3 sequence: CASSYLNYGYTF. CDR3 DNA: TGTGCCAGCAGTTACCTTAACTATGGCTACACCTTC.

The chain is built from TRBV24-1 and TRBJ2-3; 7 nucleotides agree with TRBD1. CDR3 length: 16 amino acids. The germline V gene has CDR1 KGHDR and CDR2 SFDVKD. V was clipped by 3 bases and J by 2 bases; unmatched bases: 7. The CDR3 sequence is CATSDPKTGTTDTQYF. The CDR3 coding sequence is TGTGCCACCAGTGATCCGAAGACAGGGACCACAGATACGCAGTATTTT.

The chain employs TRBV27 and TRBJ2-1, with 8 bases identical to TRBD1. Germline CDR1 MNHEY, CDR2 SMNVEV (reference sequence). This CDR3 comprises 16 residues. Losses at the gene ends were 4 bases for V and 8 bases for J; bases not matched to a gene: 13. The DNA of the CDR3 is TGTGCCAGCAGTTCCTTTACTGGGACAGGAGGTCATGAGCAGTTCTTC. Translating gives CASSSFTGTGGHEQFF.

The table lists this clone with a few counts. This chain connects TRBV6-5 to TRBJ1-1, with D uncertain. Trimming removed 7 bases from V and 6 bases from J, with 12 bases in between. This CDR3 is 12 amino acids long. The germline V gene encodes CDR1 MNHEY and CDR2 SVGAGI. CDR3: CASKSGFAEAFF. Written as DNA, the CDR3 is TGTGCCAGCAAGAGCGGTTTCGCTGAAGCTTTCTTT.

This clone was seen only a few times. This sequence joins TRBV5-1 and TRBJ2-2; 9 nucleotides line up with TRBD1. The CDR3 is 12 amino acids. Germline assignment: CDR1 SGHRS and CDR2 YFSETQ. The trim removed 8 bases at V and 14 bases at J, leaving 10 bases unmatched. This CDR3 reads CASRTGGEGLFF. The CDR3 region has the DNA TGCGCCAGTCGAACAGGGGGCGAGGGCCTGTTTTTT.

The gene calls are TRBV6-5 and TRBJ1-6, with 10 bases lining up with TRBD1. CDR3 length: 15 residues. V was clipped by 4 bases and J by 9 bases; unmatched bases: 6. CDR1 and CDR2 (germline): MNHEY, SVGAGI. The CDR3 here is CASSSSGTGVSPLHF. CDR3 nucleotides: TGTGCCAGCAGTTCAAGCGGGACAGGGGTTTCACCCCTCCACTTT.

The chain employs TRBV6-5 and TRBJ1-2; tentative D call: TRBD1 (5 bases). V was shortened by 7 bases and J by 2 bases, with 14 bases between the two germline ends. The CDR3 is 14 residues long. Germline V CDR1 and CDR2: MNHEY, SVGAGI. Here the CDR3 DNA reads TGTGCCAGCACCTCGTCCAGGGTAAACTATGGCTACACCTTC. Translated, it gives CASTSSRVNYGYTF.

V gene TRBV29-1 combines with J gene TRBJ1-1, with TRBD1 matching 9 bases. The CDR3 is made up of 14 amino acids. Unmatched junction bases numbered 7, after V lost 7 bases and J lost 1 base. CDR1 and CDR2 from the germline V gene are SQVTM and ANQGSEA. CDR3 DNA: TGCAGCGCCCGAAGGGACAGGGAGAACACTGAAGCTTTCTTT. This translates into CSARRDRENTEAFF.

The chain carries TRBV10-3 and TRBJ1-2; 9 nucleotides line up with TRBD1. The J segment lost 5 bases and the V segment lost 3 bases, leaving 4 bases of the junction unmatched. This CDR3 has 14 amino acids. CDR1 and CDR2 from the germline V gene are ENHRY and SYGVKD. The CDR3 loop is CAISDAGTGYGYTF. The CDR3 coding sequence is TGTGCCATCAGTGACGCCGGGACAGGGTATGGCTACACCTTC.

The V gene is TRBV29-1, the J gene TRBJ2-1, with TRBD2 matching 12 bases. Germline assignment: CDR1 SQVTM and CDR2 ANQGSEA. CDR3 length equals 15 residues. Germline trimming cut 1 base from V and 7 bases from J; bases unmatched to any gene: 5. The CDR3 spells CSVEVGLAGGNEQFF. CDR3 coding DNA: TGCAGCGTTGAAGTCGGGCTAGCGGGAGGGAATGAGCAGTTCTTC.

The sample holds one count of this clone. V and J are TRBV11-3 and TRBJ2-1, with TRBD1 identical over 7 bases. CDR3 length equals 17 residues. CDR1 is SGHNT and CDR2 is YENEEA in the germline V gene. J was trimmed by 0 bases and V by 5 bases; bases with no gene match: 10. The CDR3 bases are TGTGCCAGCAGCCCTTGGACAGGCGCAAGCTCCTACAATGAGCAGTTCTTC. This translates into CASSPWTGASSYNEQFF.